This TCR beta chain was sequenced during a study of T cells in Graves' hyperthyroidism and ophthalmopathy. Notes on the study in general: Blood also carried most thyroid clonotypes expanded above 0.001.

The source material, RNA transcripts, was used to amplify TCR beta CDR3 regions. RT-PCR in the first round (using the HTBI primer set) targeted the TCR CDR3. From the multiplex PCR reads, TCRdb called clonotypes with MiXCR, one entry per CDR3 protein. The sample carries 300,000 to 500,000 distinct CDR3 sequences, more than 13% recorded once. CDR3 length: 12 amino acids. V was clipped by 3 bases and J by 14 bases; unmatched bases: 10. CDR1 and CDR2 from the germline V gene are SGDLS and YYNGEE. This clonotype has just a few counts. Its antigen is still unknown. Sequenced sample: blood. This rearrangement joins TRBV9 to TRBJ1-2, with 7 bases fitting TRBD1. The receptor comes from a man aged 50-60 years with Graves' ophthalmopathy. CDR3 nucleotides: TGTGCCAGCAGCGAAATTCGACAGGGAAATACCTTC. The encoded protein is CASSEIRQGNTF.